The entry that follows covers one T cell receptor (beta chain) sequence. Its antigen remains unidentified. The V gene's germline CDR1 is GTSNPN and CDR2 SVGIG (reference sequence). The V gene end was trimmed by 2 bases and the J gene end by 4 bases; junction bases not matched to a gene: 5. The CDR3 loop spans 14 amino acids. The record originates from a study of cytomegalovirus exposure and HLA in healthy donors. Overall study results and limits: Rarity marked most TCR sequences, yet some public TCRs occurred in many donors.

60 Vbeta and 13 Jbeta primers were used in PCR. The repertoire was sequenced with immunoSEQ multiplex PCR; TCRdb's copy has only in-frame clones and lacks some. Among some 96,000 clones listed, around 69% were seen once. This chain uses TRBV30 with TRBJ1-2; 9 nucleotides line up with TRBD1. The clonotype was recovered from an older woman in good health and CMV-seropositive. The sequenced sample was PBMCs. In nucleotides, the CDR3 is TGTGCCTGGAGTTCCTGGGGACAGGGCTATGGCTACACCTTC. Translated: CAWSSWGQGYGYTF.